One TCR beta chain is described in this entry. The data are from a study of blood T cell repertoires in COVID-19. Turning to the study itself: Whether acute or convalescent, the COVID-19 samples came from the United States, Italy and Spain. T cells, B-cell-depleted T cells, or PBMCs supplied cDNA or gDNA.

Clinical histories supplied by participants themselves formed the basis of cohort assignment. The germline gives CDR1 ENHRY, CDR2 SYGVKD. Trimming cost V 10 bases and J 0 bases; bases outside gene matches: 23. The CDR3 has 19 residues. Per the study methods: Scientists estimated how many nucleated cells there were by amplifying reference gene primers. Sequenced by immunoSEQ multiplex PCR; TCRdb stores in-frame clones only, minus some. The V and J calls and clone size come from that table; D and trimming were worked out from the DNA. The sample lists about 360,000 clones, 88% seen once, with roughly 2% in the top ten.

The specimen was PBMCs or T cells enriched from blood (not recorded which). The rearrangement joins TRBV10-3 to TRBJ1-1, with 7 bases that match TRBD1. The TCR sequence derives from a woman in her forties with acute COVID-19. DNA of the CDR3: TGTGCCACCGACAGACTTCCCCATTCGGAAGGGGGCTTGAACACTGAAGCTTTCTTT. Translation: CATDRLPHSEGGLNTEAFF.